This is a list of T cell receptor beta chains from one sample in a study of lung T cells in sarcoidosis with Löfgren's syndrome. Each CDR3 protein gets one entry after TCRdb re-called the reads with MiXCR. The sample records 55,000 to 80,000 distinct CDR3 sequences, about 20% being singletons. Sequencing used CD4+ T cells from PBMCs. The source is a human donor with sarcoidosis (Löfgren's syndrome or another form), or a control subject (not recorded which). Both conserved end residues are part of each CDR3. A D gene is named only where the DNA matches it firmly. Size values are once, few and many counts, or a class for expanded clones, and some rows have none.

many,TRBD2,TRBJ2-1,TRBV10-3,TGTGCCATCAGGCAGACTAGCGGAAATGAGCAGTTCTTC,CAIRQTSGNEQFF
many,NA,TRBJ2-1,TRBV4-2,TGTGCCAGCAGCCAAGATCGGCTGGTCTACAATGAGCAGTTCTTC,CASSQDRLVYNEQFF
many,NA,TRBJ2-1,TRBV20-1,TGCAGTGCTAGATGGGGGTCTGATGAGCAGTTCTTC,CSARWGSDEQFF
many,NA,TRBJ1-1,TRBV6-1,TGTGCCAGCAGGGGGTCCCTGGGGACTGAAGCTTTCTTT,CASRGSLGTEAFF
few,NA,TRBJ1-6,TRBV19,TGTGCCAGTAGTGTTGGGGAGCATAATTCACCCCTCCACTTT,CASSVGEHNSPLHF
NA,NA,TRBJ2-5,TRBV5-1,TGCGCCAGCAGCTTGGTACGGAAGCAAGAGACCCAGTACTTC,CASSLVRKQETQYF
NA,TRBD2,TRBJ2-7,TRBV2,TGTGCCAGCAGCAGGACTAGCGTCGCCTACGAGCAGTACTTC,CASSRTSVAYEQYF
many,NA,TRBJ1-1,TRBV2,TGTGCCAGCAGTCGTATACAAGAGAACACTGAAGCTTTCTTT,CASSRIQENTEAFF
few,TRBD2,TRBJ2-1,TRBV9,TGTGCCAGCAGCGCCTTTAGGACTAGCGGGGCTAATGAGCAGTTCTTC,CASSAFRTSGANEQFF
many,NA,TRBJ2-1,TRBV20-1,TGCAGTGCTCATCGGGGGAGCTCCTACAATGAGCAGTTCTTC,CSAHRGSSYNEQFF
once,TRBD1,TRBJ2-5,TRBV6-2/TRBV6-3,TGTGCCAACAGTCCCCGACAGGGGTTTAGGATGGAAGAGACCCAGTACTTC,CANSPRQGFRMEETQYF
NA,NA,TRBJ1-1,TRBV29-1,TGCAGCGGCAGAGACACCGAAGATTTCTTT,CSGRDTEDFF
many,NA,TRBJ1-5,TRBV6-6,TGTGCCAGCAGTTACTCCGGGGGGCCCTATAGCAATCAGCCCCAGCATTTT,CASSYSGGPYSNQPQHF
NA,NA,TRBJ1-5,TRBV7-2,TGTGCCAGCAGCTTTGATCCCTCCATCGATAAGCCCCAGCATTTT,CASSFDPSIDKPQHF
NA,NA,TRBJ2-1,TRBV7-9,TGTGCCAGCGGCTTAGGAGACAATGAGCAGTTCTTC,CASGLGDNEQFF
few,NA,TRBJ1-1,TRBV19,TGTGCCAGTTGGGGGCAGAACACTGAAGCTTTCTTT,CASWGQNTEAFF
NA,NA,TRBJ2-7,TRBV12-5,TGTGCTAGTGGTTTGGTATTGGGGGACCCCAACGAGCAGTACTTC,CASGLVLGDPNEQYF
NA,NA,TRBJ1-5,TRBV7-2,TGTGCCAGCAGCTTAGTAGTCAGAAATCAGCCCCAGCATTTT,CASSLVVRNQPQHF
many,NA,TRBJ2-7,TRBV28,TGTGCCAGCAGGACAGGGAACGCGGGGGAGCAGTACTTC,CASRTGNAGEQYF
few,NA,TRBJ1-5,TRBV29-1,TGCAGCGCCCCATCGGGGGAGGGTTATCAGCCCCAGCATTTT,CSAPSGEGYQPQHF
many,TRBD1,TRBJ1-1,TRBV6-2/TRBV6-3,TGTGCCAGCAGTCCACCACCGGGACAGGGGGCTGAAGCTTTCTTT,CASSPPPGQGAEAFF
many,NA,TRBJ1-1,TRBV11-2,TGTGCCAGCAGCTCATACCTACAGGGGAACACTGAAGCTTTCTTT,CASSSYLQGNTEAFF
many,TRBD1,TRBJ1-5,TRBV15,TGTGCCACCAGCCCCCGGACAGGGGGCGTCCTCAATCAGCCCCAGCATTTT,CATSPRTGGVLNQPQHF
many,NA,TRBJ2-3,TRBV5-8,TGTGCCAGCAGCTTCACAGATACGCAGTATTTT,CASSFTDTQYF
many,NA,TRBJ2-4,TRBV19,TGTGCCAGTAACACCCCCTCGGGACACCGGAACATTCAGTACTTC,CASNTPSGHRNIQYF
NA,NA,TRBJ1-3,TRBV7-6,TGTGCCAGCAGCTTAGGGCCTCGGGGGCTCGGAAACACCATATATTTT,CASSLGPRGLGNTIYF
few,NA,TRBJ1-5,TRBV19,TGTGCCAGTAGTATAGGGAATCAGCCCCAGCATTTT,CASSIGNQPQHF
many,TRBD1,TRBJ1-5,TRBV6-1,TGTGCCAGCAGTCCCCGGGACAGGGGTGTTAAAAGCAATCAGCCCCAGCATTTT,CASSPRDRGVKSNQPQHF
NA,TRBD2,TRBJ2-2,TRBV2,TGTGCCAGCAGTCCGGGACTAGCGGCCGGGGAGCTGTTTTTT,CASSPGLAAGELFF
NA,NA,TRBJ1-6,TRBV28,TGTGCCAGCACCCCGCGGCGGGATTCACCCCTCCACTTT,CASTPRRDSPLHF
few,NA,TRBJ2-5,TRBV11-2,TGTGCCAGCAGCTTATCAGAGACCCAGTACTTC,CASSLSETQYF
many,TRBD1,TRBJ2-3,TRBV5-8,TGTGCCAGCAGCTTGCCGGGACAGGGACCAGATACGCAGTATTTT,CASSLPGQGPDTQYF
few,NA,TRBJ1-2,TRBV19,TGTGCCAGTAGTACCGGAGACTATGGCTACACCTTC,CASSTGDYGYTF
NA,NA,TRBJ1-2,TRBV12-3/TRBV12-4,TGTGCCATACGTTTCGGGCAGAGGAACTATGGCTACACCTTC,CAIRFGQRNYGYTF
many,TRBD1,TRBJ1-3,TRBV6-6,TGTGCCAGCAGTTACGGGGTATCCGGGACAGGAGGAAACACCATATATTTT,CASSYGVSGTGGNTIYF
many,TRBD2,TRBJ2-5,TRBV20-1,TGCAGTGCTAGAGATCCTAGCGGGCAAGAGACCCAGTACTTC,CSARDPSGQETQYF
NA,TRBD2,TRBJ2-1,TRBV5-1,TGCGCCAGCAGCGAGGGACTAGGGGGGGAGCAGTTCTTC,CASSEGLGGEQFF
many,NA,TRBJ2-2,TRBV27,TGTGCCAGCACTTCTGGGGGCCTTAACACCGGGGAGCTGTTTTTT,CASTSGGLNTGELFF
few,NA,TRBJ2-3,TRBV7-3,TGTGCCAGCAGCCAGAGTACTACGGATACGCAGTATTTT,CASSQSTTDTQYF
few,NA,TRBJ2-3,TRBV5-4,TGTGCCAGCAGCCGACCGGGGGGCGGGAGAACGGGGACAGATACGCAGTATTTT,CASSRPGGGRTGTDTQYF
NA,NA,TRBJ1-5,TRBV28,TGTGCCAGCAGTTTCCCTGCGGTCGGTAAGCCCCAGCATTTT,CASSFPAVGKPQHF
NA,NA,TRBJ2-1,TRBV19,TGTGCCAGTAGTATCAAAACCACTAGAATCTCCTACAATGAGCAGTTCTTC,CASSIKTTRISYNEQFF
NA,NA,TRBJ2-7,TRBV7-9,TGTGCCAGCAGCTCGAAAGGCGAGCAGTACTTC,CASSSKGEQYF
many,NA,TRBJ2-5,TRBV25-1,TGTGCCAGCAGTGAATCGGGCAGAAAAGAGACCCAGTACTTC,CASSESGRKETQYF
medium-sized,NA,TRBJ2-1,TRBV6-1,TGTGCCAGCAAGCCAGGACACTACAATGAGCAGTTCTTC,CASKPGHYNEQFF
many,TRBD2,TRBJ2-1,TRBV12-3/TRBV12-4,TGTGCCAGCAGTTTTGTGGCTAGCGGTTACAATGAGCAGTTCTTC,CASSFVASGYNEQFF
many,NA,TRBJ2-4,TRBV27,TGTGCCAGCAGTCCCGGGGACAAACAAGCCAAAAACATTCAGTACTTC,CASSPGDKQAKNIQYF
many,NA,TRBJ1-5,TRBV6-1,TGTGCCAGCAGACGAGGGGCGGATCAGCCCCAGCATTTT,CASRRGADQPQHF
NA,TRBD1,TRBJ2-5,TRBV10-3,TGTGCCATCAGTTTCAATCCAGGGGGCCCCGGGGAGACCCAGTACTTC,CAISFNPGGPGETQYF
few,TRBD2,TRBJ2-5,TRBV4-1,TGCGCCAGCAGCCAAGTGGGCGGGGGGAGGAACCAAGAGACCCAGTACTTC,CASSQVGGGRNQETQYF
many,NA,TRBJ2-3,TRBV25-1,TGTGCCAGCAGCGTAGGGGGTAGGACAGATACGCAGTATTTT,CASSVGGRTDTQYF
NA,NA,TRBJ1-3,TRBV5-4,TGTGCCAGCAGCCCATTGGGGAGCTCTGGAGACACCATATATTTT,CASSPLGSSGDTIYF
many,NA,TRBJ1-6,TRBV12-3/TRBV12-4,TGTGCCAGCAGTTTGGGAGGCCCCTATAATTCACCCCTCCACTTT,CASSLGGPYNSPLHF
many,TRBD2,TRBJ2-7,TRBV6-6,TGTGCCAGCAGTTACTCCACCAGCGGGGCTTCCTACGAGCAGTACTTC,CASSYSTSGASYEQYF
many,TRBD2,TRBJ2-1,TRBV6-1,TGTGCCGCCTTCTGGGGGGGGTCCTACAATGAGCAGTTCTTC,CAAFWGGSYNEQFF